These 24 T cell receptor beta chains share one sample of origin, sequenced in a study of T cell changes during pregnancy in multiple sclerosis. Assay: immunoSEQ multiplex PCR; the TCRdb copy retains only in-frame clones and omits some. The profile shows 34,000 or so clones, around nine tenths of them singletons. Sequenced material: CD8+ T cells from peripheral blood mononuclear cells, taken in the first trimester of pregnancy. The receptors derive from a female donor with multiple sclerosis, enrolled in a pregnancy study.

The J gene is TRBJ2-5, the V gene TRBV4-1; the D gene is possibly TRBD2 (5 bases). From germline, CDR1 is MGHRA and CDR2 YSYEKL. V lost 6 bases to trimming and J lost 2 bases, with 13 bases between them. CDR3 length: 14 residues. For the CDR3, the DNA is TGCGCCAGCAGTCCCACCCCGGGGCAAGAGACCCAGTACTTC. Amino acid sequence: CASSPTPGQETQYF.

The chain recombines TRBV6-4 with TRBJ2-1; 10 nucleotides match TRBD2. CDR3 size: 15 residues. V was clipped by 3 bases and J by 6 bases; unmatched bases: 5. The germline V gene encodes CDR1 MRHNA and CDR2 SNTAGT. The DNA for the CDR3 is TGTGCCAGCAGTGAAGCTAGCGGGAGTTCCAATGAGCAGTTCTTC. Residues: CASSEASGSSNEQFF.

The chain has TRBV11-2 and TRBJ2-1, with D tentatively TRBD2 (6 bases). The CDR3 consists of 11 residues. V was cut by 5 bases and J by 9 bases, with 8 bases left in between. The germline gives CDR1 SGHAT, CDR2 FQNNGV. CDR3 nucleotide sequence: TGTGCCAGCAGCAGACTAGGTGAGCAGTTCTTC. Translating it yields CASSRLGEQFF.

The chain couples TRBV28 to TRBJ2-3, with TRBD1 matching over 8 bases. This CDR3 has 20 amino acids. Trimming took 3 bases from V and 2 from J; bases not matched to a gene: 19. In germline, CDR1 is MDHEN, CDR2 SYDVKM. CDR3 nucleotide sequence: TGTGCCAGCAGTTTTTTGGACAGGGCGTTGTGGACTCCCAACACAGATACGCAGTATTTT. Amino acids: CASSFLDRALWTPNTDTQYF.

The chain is built from TRBV5-1 and TRBJ2-1; weak D call: TRBD2 (7 bases). V was trimmed by 0 bases and J by 4 bases, leaving 14 bases between them. CDR3 size: 16 residues. Germline V gene lookup returns CDR1 SGHRS and CDR2 YFSETQ. The CDR3 sequence is CASSLDGGGLYNEQFF. As DNA, the CDR3 is TGCGCCAGCAGCTTGGATGGCGGGGGCTTGTACAATGAGCAGTTCTTC.

This sequence joins TRBV29-1 and TRBJ2-1; perhaps TRBD1 as D (6 bases). Trimming took off 4 bases at V and 0 bases at J, with 7 bases between the two ends. The CDR3 extends over 13 amino acids. Looked up from germline, CDR1 is SQVTM and CDR2 is ANQGSEA. CDR3 DNA sequence: TGCAGCGTTGTAGGGGGCTCCTACAATGAGCAGTTCTTC. Its translation: CSVVGGSYNEQFF.

V gene TRBV10-2 combines with J gene TRBJ2-7; a weak D match, TRBD1 (6 bases). Germline CDR1 reads WSHSY; CDR2 reads SAAADI. The ends were cut back, 4 bases at V and 5 bases at J, with 6 bases in the middle. The CDR3 is made up of 11 amino acids. CDR3 residues: CASSGDNEQYF. The CDR3 bases are TGCGCCAGCAGTGGGGACAACGAGCAGTACTTC.

The genes are TRBV7-2 and TRBJ2-1; 9 nucleotides line up with TRBD2. The CDR3 extends over 16 amino acids. J lost 3 bases, V lost 7 bases, and 10 bases had no gene match. Germline V gene data show CDR1 as SGHTA and CDR2 as FQGNSA. CDR3 in amino acids: CASKSQTSGDYNEQFF. The CDR3 DNA follows: TGTGCCAGCAAATCCCAGACTAGCGGAGACTACAATGAGCAGTTCTTC.

The chain couples TRBV19 to TRBJ2-1; 12 bases match TRBD2. Germline V gene sequence: CDR1 LNHDA, CDR2 SQIVND (reference sequence). The CDR3 spans 16 residues. V gave up 5 bases and J gave up 3 bases; unmatched junction bases: 5. CDR3 DNA sequence: TGTGCCAGTAGTGCGCGACTAGCGGGAGACTACAATGAGCAGTTCTTC. It translates to CASSARLAGDYNEQFF.

The V call is TRBV7-9, the J call TRBJ2-1; TRBD2 might be the D (5 bases). The CDR3 is 15 residues long. The V gene lost 3 bases and the J gene lost 0 bases, with 9 bases spanning the gap. Germline V gene data show CDR1 as SEHNR and CDR2 as FQNEAQ (reference sequence). CDR3 nucleotide sequence: TGTGCCAGCAGCTTTGATGGGAGCTCCTACAATGAGCAGTTCTTC. Protein: CASSFDGSSYNEQFF.

The J gene is TRBJ1-2, the V gene TRBV5-1; 7 nucleotides align to TRBD1. Trimming at V came to 0 bases and at J to 8 bases, leaving 7 bases not matched to a gene. This CDR3 comprises 14 residues. Looked up from germline, CDR1 is SGHRS and CDR2 is YFSETQ. Here the CDR3 DNA reads TGCGCCAGCAGCTTGGAGACAGGGAGTGGGGGCTACACCTTC. Encoded protein: CASSLETGSGGYTF.

The J gene is TRBJ2-7, the V gene TRBV4-1; a weak D match, TRBD2 (6 bases). Trimming left V 3 bases short and J 4 bases short, with 10 bases between. The germline gives CDR1 MGHRA, CDR2 YSYEKL. The CDR3 has 13 amino acids. The CDR3 coding sequence is TGCGCCAGCAGCCATGCGGCGGGGTACGAGCAGTACTTC. It translates to CASSHAAGYEQYF.

The genes are TRBV19 and TRBJ1-1; 7 nucleotides agree with TRBD1. After removal of 8 bases from V and 0 bases from J, the junction contained 6 bases not matched to a gene. Germline loops: CDR1 LNHDA, CDR2 SQIVND (reference sequence). This CDR3 region has 14 residues. DNA of the CDR3: TGTGCCAGTTCCAGGGGGGCGATGAACACTGAAGCTTTCTTT. Translated, it gives CASSRGAMNTEAFF.

The V and J genes are TRBV2 and TRBJ2-1, with TRBD2 matching over 7 bases. This CDR3 has 16 amino acids. With V trimmed by 8 bases and J by 1 base, 11 bases remained unmatched. Germline V gives CDR1 SNHLY, CDR2 FYNNEI. The CDR3 sequence: CASVGAGVVSYNEQFF. The CDR3 DNA is TGTGCCAGCGTCGGGGCGGGAGTGGTTTCCTACAATGAGCAGTTCTTC.

The chain combines TRBV10-2 with TRBJ2-1, with a weak D call TRBD1 (6 bases). Germline V gives CDR1 WSHSY, CDR2 SAAADI. Trimming cost V 2 bases and J 8 bases, with 7 bases left between them. CDR3 length: 12 amino acids. The CDR3 DNA sequence: TGCGCCAGCAGTGAGGAGGGGGATGAGCAGTTCTTC. This codes for CASSEEGDEQFF.

The gene calls are TRBV5-1 and TRBJ2-7; the match to TRBD1 covers 8 bases. The junction had 9 bases not matched to a gene; V was cut back by 6 bases and J by 7 bases. The CDR3 spans 13 residues. Germline loops: CDR1 SGHRS, CDR2 YFSETQ. In nucleotides, the CDR3 is TGCGCCAGCACTTTCGCAGGGGGCGGTGAGCAGTACTTC. As protein: CASTFAGGGEQYF. The variable domain in full, completed from reference TRBV5-1 and TRBJ2-7, reads KAGVTQTPRYLIKTRGQQVTLSCSPISGHRSVSWYQQTPGQGLQFLFEYFSETQRNKGNFPGRFSGRQFSNSRSEMNVSTLELGDSALYLCASTFAGGGEQYFGPGTRLTVT.

This clone was counted once. The V call is TRBV15, the J call TRBJ2-1; 10 bases match TRBD1. Unmatched junction bases numbered 5, after V lost 3 bases and J lost 9 bases. The CDR3 extends over 14 amino acids. CDR1 and CDR2 from the germline V gene are LNHNV and YYDKDF (reference sequence). The CDR3 bases are TGTGCCACCAGCAGGGACAGGGACAGGGGTGAGCAGTTCTTC. It specifies CATSRDRDRGEQFF.

The V and J genes are TRBV19 and TRBJ1-4, with TRBD1 matching 7 bases. Germline loops: CDR1 LNHDA, CDR2 SQIVND (reference sequence). The V and J ends lost 6 bases and 8 bases, in that order; junction bases with no gene match: 6. The CDR3 loop spans 13 amino acids. Written as DNA, the CDR3 is TGTGCCAGTAGAGCGACAGGGTTGGAAAAACTGTTTTTT. Its protein is CASRATGLEKLFF.

The chain has TRBV23-1 and TRBJ2-7, with TRBD1 identical over 10 bases. TRBV23-1 qualifies as an ORF whose function is uncertain. The CDR3 contains 16 residues. The junction had 6 bases not matched to a gene; V was cut back by 0 bases and J by 4 bases. The DNA for the CDR3 is TGCGCCAGCAGTCAATCCGATAAGGGACAGGGGTACGAGCAGTACTTC. It codes for CASSQSDKGQGYEQYF.

The chain recombines TRBV7-9 with TRBJ1-4, with D uncertain. This CDR3 is built from 14 residues. Looked up from germline, CDR1 is SEHNR and CDR2 is FQNEAQ (reference sequence). The V and J ends lost 4 bases and 8 bases respectively, with 14 bases between them. The CDR3 DNA reads as TGTGCCAGCAGCTCCCCCATTAGTCGGGAAAAACTGTTTTTT. It is translated as CASSSPISREKLFF.

The rearrangement links TRBV29-1 to TRBJ2-3, with 13 bases that match TRBD2. V shed 7 bases, J shed 4 bases, and the junction held 5 bases outside the gene matches. In germline, CDR1 is SQVTM, CDR2 ANQGSEA. The CDR3 has 14 residues. CDR3 sequence reads: CSASGLAGADTQYF. The CDR3 region has the DNA TGCAGCGCCTCAGGACTAGCGGGAGCAGATACGCAGTATTTT.

This chain connects TRBV9 to TRBJ1-2; TRBD1 is a possible D gene (5 bases). The CDR3 loop spans 10 amino acids. Looked up from germline, CDR1 is SGDLS and CDR2 is YYNGEE. V was clipped by 7 bases and J by 7 bases, with 8 bases between them. The DNA for the CDR3 is TGTGCCAGCTCAGGGCCTGGCTACACCTTC. Protein: CASSGPGYTF.

The rearrangement joins TRBV7-9 to TRBJ2-7; D is unclear. V was shortened by 4 bases and J by 3 bases, with 7 bases between the two germline ends. The germline V gene has CDR1 SEHNR and CDR2 FQNEAQ (reference sequence). The CDR3 totals 12 residues. This CDR3 is CASSSRFYEQYF. The CDR3 DNA reads as TGTGCCAGCAGCTCCAGGTTCTACGAGCAGTACTTC.

In the case of this clone: Other DNA sequences within the sample encode an identical CDR3. The gene calls are TRBV6-5 and TRBJ2-2; D not certain. The CDR3 length is 14 residues. The germline V gene encodes CDR1 MNHEY and CDR2 SVGAGI. Trimming pared 2 bases from V and 1 base from J, leaving 5 bases between. CDR3 bases: TGTGCCAGCAGTTACGGGCGGAACACCGGGGAGCTGTTTTTT. As protein: CASSYGRNTGELFF.